A single TCR beta chain is shown here with its context. Antigen unknown. This record belongs to a study of T cells after yellow fever vaccination. Study at large: When fractions had low cell numbers, they were prepared with SMART-Seq v4 Ultra Low Input.

Study-wide results and limits: Post-booster repertoires again held most primary-vaccination clones (approximately 96% CD4, just under 90% CD8).

In making TCR cDNA, 5'RACE template switching added a universal primer site and UMIs to it. MiXCR, applied by TCRdb to the 5' RACE reads, yields one record per CDR3 protein. The sample comprises around 530,000 distinct CDR3 sequences, about a sixth of which are singletons, and around a sixth rests with the top ten. The input for sequencing was PBMCs, taken about 5 days after the first yellow fever vaccination. The source is a man between 18 and 29 years old who received the YFV17D yellow fever vaccine.

As DNA, the CDR3 is TGTGCCAGCAGTTTTCGGCAGAATAATTCACCCCTCCACTTT. Its protein product is CASSFRQNNSPLHF. The V gene is TRBV12-3 or TRBV12-4, the J gene TRBJ1-6; D remains unclear. There are 14 residues in the CDR3. Trimming took off 3 bases at V and 5 bases at J, with 8 bases between the two ends.